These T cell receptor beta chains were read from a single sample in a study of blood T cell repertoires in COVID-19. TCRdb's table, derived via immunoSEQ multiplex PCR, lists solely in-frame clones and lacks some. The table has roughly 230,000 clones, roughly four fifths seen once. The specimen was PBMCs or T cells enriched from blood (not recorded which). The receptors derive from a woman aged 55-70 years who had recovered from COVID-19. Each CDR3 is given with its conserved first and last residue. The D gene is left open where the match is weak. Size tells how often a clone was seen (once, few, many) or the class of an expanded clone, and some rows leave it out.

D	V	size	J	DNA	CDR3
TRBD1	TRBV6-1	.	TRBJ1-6	TGTGCCAGCAGTGAAGGACAGGGGACCTATAATTCACCCCTCCACTTT	CASSEGQGTYNSPLHF
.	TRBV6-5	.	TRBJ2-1	TGTGCCAGCAAAGCCGCAGGCAATGAGCAGTTCTTC	CASKAAGNEQFF
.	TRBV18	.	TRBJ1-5	TGTGCCAGCTCACCGGCTGGCAGGGGTCAGCCCCAGCATTTT	CASSPAGRGQPQHF
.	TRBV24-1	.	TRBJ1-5	TGTGCCACCGCAGGGCCGGAAAATCAGCCCCAGCATTTT	CATAGPENQPQHF
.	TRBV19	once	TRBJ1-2	TGTGCCAGTAGTTCCTCCCGAGGCCCAGATGGCTACACCTTC	CASSSSRGPDGYTF
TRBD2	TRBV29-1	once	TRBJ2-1	TGCAGCGTTGAAGCCAGCGGGAGGGTTTACAATGAGCAGTTCTTC	CSVEASGRVYNEQFF
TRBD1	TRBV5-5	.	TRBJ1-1	TGTGCCAGCAGCTTGACAGGGGGGAACACTGAAGCTTTCTTT	CASSLTGGNTEAFF
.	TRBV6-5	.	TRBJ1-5	TGTGCCAGCAGTTCCGGACTCACGAGGGATCAGCCCCAGCATTTT	CASSSGLTRDQPQHF
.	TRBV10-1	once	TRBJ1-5	TGCGCCAGCAGTGAGAGACAGGAAGGCAATCAGCCCCAGCATTTT	CASSERQEGNQPQHF
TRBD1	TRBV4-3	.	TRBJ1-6	TGCGCCAGCAGCCACAGGGGACAGGGAAATTCACCCCTCCACTTT	CASSHRGQGNSPLHF
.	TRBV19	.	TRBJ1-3	TGTGCCAGTAGCTTCTCAATCGGGACACCCTCTGGAAACACCATATATTTT	CASSFSIGTPSGNTIYF
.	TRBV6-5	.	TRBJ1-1	TGTGCCAGCAATATGGGGGGTCTAGCTTTCTTT	CASNMGGLAFF
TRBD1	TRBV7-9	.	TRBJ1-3	TGTGCCAGCAGCTCAAACAGGGGGAAAGACACCATATATTTT	CASSSNRGKDTIYF
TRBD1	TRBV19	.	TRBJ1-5	TGTGCCAGTACCCCAAAACGGACAGGGTTCTATAGCAATCAGCCCCAGCATTTT	CASTPKRTGFYSNQPQHF
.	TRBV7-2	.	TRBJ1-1	TGTGCCAGCAGCTTAGTGGAGAGCACTGAAGCTTTCTTT	CASSLVESTEAFF
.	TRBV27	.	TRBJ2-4	TGTGCCAGCAGTTCCGGGTTGTACATTCAGTACTTC	CASSSGLYIQYF